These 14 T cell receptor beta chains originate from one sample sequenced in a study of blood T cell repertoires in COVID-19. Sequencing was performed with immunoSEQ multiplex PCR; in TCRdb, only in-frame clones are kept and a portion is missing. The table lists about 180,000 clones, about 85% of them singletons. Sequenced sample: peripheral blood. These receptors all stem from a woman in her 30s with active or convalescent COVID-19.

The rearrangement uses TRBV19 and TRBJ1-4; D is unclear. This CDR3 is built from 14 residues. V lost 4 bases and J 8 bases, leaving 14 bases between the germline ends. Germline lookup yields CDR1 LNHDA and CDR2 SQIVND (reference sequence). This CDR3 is CASSNIIPNEKLFF. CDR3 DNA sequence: TGTGCCAGTAGTAACATTATCCCGAACGAAAAACTGTTTTTT.

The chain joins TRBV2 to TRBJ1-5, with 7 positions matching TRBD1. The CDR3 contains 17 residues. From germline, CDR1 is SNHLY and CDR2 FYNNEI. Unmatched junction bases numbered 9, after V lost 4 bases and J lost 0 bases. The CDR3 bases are TGTGCCAGCAGTGGTGGGCGGACAGGCGATAGCAATCAGCCCCAGCATTTT. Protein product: CASSGGRTGDSNQPQHF.

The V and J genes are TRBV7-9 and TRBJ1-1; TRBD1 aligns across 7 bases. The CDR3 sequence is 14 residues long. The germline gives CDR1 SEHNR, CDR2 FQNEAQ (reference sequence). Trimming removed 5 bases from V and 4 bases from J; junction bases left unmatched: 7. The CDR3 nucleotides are TGTGCCAGCAGCCCGACAGGGTGGGGCACTGAAGCTTTCTTT. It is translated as CASSPTGWGTEAFF.

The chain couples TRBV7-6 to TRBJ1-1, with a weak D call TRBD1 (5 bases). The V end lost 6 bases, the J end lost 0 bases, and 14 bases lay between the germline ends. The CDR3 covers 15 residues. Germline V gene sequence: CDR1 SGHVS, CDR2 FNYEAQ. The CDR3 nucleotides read TGTGCCAGCAGGGGGCCGGGGGGTATGAACACTGAAGCTTTCTTT. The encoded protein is CASRGPGGMNTEAFF.

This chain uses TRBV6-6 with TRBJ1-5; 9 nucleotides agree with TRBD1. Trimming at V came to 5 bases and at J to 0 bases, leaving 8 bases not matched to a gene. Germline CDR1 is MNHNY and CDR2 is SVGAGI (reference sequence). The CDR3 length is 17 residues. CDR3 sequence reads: CASSLPGQGISNQPQHF. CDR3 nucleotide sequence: TGTGCCAGCAGTCTTCCGGGACAGGGAATTAGCAATCAGCCCCAGCATTTT.

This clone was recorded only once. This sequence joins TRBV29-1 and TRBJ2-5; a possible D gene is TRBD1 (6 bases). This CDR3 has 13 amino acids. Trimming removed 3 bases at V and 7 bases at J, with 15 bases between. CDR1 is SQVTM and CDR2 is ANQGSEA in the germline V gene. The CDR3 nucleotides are TGCAGCGTTGAGACAGGTGGGCTGGCGACCCAGTACTTC. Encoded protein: CSVETGGLATQYF.

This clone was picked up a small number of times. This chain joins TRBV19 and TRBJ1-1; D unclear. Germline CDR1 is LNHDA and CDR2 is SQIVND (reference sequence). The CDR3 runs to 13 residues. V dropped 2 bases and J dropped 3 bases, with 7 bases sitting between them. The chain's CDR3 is CASSIQEYTEAFF. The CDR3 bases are TGTGCCAGTAGTATACAGGAATACACTGAAGCTTTCTTT.

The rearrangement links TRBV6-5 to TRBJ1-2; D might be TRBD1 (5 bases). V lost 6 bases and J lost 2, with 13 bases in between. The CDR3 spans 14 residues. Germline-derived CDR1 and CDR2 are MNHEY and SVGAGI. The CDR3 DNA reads TGTGCCAGCAGACACGACAGTACAAACTATGGCTACACCTTC. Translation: CASRHDSTNYGYTF.

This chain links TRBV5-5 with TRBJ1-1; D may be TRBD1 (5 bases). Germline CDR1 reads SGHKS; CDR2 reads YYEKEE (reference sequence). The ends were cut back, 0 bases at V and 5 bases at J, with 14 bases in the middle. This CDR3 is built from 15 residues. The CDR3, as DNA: TGTGCCAGCAGCTTGGCCGGAATAGGGGTGACTGAAGCTTTCTTT. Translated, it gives CASSLAGIGVTEAFF.

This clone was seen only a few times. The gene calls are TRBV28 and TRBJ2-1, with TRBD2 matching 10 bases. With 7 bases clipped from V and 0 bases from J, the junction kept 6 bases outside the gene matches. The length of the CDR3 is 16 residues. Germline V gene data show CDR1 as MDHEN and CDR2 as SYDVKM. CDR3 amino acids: CASNGLAESSYNEQFF. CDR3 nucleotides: TGTGCCAGCAACGGACTAGCGGAAAGCTCCTACAATGAGCAGTTCTTC.

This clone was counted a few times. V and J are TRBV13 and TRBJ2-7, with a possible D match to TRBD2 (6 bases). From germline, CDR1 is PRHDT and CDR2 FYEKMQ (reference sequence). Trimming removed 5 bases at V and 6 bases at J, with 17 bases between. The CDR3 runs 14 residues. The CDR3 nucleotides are TGTGCCAGCAGCCTCCGGGGGAGCTCTTCCGAGCAGTACTTC. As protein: CASSLRGSSSEQYF.

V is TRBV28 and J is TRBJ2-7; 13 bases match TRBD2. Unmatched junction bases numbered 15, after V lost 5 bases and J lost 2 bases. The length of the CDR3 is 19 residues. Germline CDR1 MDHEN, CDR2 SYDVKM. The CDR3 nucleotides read TGTGCCAGCAGTCCCTCGCTTCTGAAGACTAGCGGGAGGACCTACGAGCAGTACTTC. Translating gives CASSPSLLKTSGRTYEQYF.

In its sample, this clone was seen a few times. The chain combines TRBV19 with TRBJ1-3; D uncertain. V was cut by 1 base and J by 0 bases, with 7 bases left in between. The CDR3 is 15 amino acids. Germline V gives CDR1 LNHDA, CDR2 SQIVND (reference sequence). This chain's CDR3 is CASSIGSTSGNTIYF. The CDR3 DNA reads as TGTGCCAGTAGTATAGGGAGCACCTCTGGAAACACCATATATTTT.

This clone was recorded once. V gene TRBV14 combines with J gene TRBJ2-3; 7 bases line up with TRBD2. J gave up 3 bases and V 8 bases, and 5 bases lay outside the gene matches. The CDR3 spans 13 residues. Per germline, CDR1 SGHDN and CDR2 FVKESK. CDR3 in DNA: TGTGCCAGCGGGGATAGCGGGACAGATACGCAGTATTTT. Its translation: CASGDSGTDTQYF.